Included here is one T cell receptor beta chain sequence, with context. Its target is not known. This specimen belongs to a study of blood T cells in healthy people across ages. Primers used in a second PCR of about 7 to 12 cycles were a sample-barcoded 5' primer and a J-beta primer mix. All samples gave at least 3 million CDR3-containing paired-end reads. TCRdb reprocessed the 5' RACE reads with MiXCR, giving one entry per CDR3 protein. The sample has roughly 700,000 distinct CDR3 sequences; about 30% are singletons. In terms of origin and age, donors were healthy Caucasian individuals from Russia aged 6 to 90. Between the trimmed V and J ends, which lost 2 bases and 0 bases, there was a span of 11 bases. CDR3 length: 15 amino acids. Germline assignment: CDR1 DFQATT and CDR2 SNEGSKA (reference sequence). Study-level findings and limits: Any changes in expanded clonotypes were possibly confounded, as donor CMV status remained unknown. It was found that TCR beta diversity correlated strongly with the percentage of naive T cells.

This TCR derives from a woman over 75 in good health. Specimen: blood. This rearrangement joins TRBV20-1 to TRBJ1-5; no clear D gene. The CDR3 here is CSARMVGNSNQPQHF. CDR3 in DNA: TGCAGTGCTAGAATGGTGGGGAATAGCAATCAGCCCCAGCATTTT.